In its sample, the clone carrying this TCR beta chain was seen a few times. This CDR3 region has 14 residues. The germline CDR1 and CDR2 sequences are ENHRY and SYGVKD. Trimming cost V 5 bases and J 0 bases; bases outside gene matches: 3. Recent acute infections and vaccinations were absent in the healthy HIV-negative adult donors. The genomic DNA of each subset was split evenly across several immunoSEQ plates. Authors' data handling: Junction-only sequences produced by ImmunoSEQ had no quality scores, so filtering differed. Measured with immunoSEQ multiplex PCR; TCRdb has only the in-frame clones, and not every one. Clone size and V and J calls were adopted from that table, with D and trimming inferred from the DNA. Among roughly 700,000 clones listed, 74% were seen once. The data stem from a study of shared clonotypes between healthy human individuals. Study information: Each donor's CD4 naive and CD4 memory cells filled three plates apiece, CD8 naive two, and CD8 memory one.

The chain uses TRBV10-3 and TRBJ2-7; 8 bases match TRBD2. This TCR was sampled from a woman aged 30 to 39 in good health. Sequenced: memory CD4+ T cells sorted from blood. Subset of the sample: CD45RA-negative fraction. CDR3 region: CAISSGRLSYEQYF. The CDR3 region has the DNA TGTGCCATCAGTAGCGGGAGACTCTCCTACGAGCAGTACTTC.